This is a list of T cell receptor beta chains from one sample in a study of T-cell reconstitution after alpha-beta-depleted transplantation in children. MiXCR was run by TCRdb on the PCR reads, yielding one entry per CDR3 protein. Of hundreds of thousands of distinct CDR3 sequences in the sample, 10% to 15% are singletons; the top ten hold roughly 2.3%. This specimen consisted of PBMCs, mostly from graft donor cells, obtained 360 days after TCRalphabeta/CD19-depleted stem cell transplant. All receptors come from a male patient younger than 18 who had a stem cell transplant for acute myeloid leukemia, so the T cells may come from the graft donor. The CDR3 runs from the conserved cysteine through the conserved F or W. Each record gives: V gene, D gene, clone size, J gene, CDR3 protein, CDR3 DNA. A D gene is named only where the DNA matches it firmly. Only some rows state a clone size, as once, few, many or a class for expanded clones.

TRBV5-1	TRBD1	many	TRBJ2-1	CASGNGGQGINEQFF	TGCGCCAGCGGCAATGGGGGACAGGGGATAAATGAGCAGTTCTTC
TRBV5-6	TRBD1	-	TRBJ2-2	CASSFWTGGTGELFF	TGTGCCAGCAGCTTCTGGACAGGGGGCACCGGGGAGCTGTTTTTT
TRBV29-1	-	many	TRBJ1-1	CSVAGVLNTEAFF	TGCAGCGTTGCGGGAGTCCTGAACACTGAAGCTTTCTTT
TRBV20-1	-	few	TRBJ2-3	CSAEEGTPDTQYF	TGCAGTGCTGAGGAGGGGACCCCGGATACGCAGTATTTT
TRBV12-3/TRBV12-4	TRBD2	many	TRBJ2-5	CASSLFSTSGQETQYF	TGTGCCAGCAGTTTATTCTCGACTAGCGGGCAAGAGACCCAGTACTTC
TRBV7-6	-	-	TRBJ2-7	CASSFRGGAYEQYF	TGTGCCAGCAGCTTTAGGGGTGGGGCCTACGAGCAGTACTTC
TRBV15	-	-	TRBJ2-7	CATSRQGREQYF	TGTGCCACCAGCAGACAGGGACGGGAGCAGTACTTC
TRBV10-3	-	-	TRBJ1-5	CAISGGDQPQHF	TGTGCCATCAGTGGGGGAGATCAGCCCCAGCATTTT
TRBV29-1	-	many	TRBJ2-7	CSVERGRNEQYF	TGCAGCGTTGAACGGGGCAGAAACGAGCAGTACTTC
TRBV5-1	-	-	TRBJ2-7	CASSLAEGSEQYF	TGCGCCAGCAGCTTGGCCGAGGGCAGCGAGCAGTACTTC
TRBV5-1	-	-	TRBJ1-1	CASMWTLNTEAFF	TGCGCCAGCATGTGGACGCTGAACACTGAAGCTTTCTTT
TRBV10-3	TRBD1	-	TRBJ2-5	CAISSTGGETQYF	TGTGCCATCTCCTCGACAGGGGGAGAGACCCAGTACTTC
TRBV9	-	many	TRBJ2-7	CASSVDPSVSYEQYF	TGTGCCAGCAGCGTAGACCCTAGCGTTTCCTACGAGCAGTACTTC
TRBV19	TRBD2	few	TRBJ2-7	CASSPWTSGSSSYEQYF	TGTGCCAGTAGTCCCTGGACTAGCGGGAGTTCTTCCTACGAGCAGTACTTC
TRBV11-2	-	-	TRBJ2-3	CASSPRPRDTQYF	TGTGCCAGCAGCCCCCGGCCCCGAGATACGCAGTATTTT
TRBV7-8	-	few	TRBJ2-7	CASSHRARDAEQYF	TGTGCCAGCAGCCACCGGGCTAGGGATGCCGAGCAGTACTTC
TRBV6-2/TRBV6-3	TRBD2	few	TRBJ2-1	CASSPPTSGRFYNEQFF	TGTGCCAGCAGTCCCCCGACTAGCGGGAGATTCTACAATGAGCAGTTCTTC
TRBV3-1	-	many	TRBJ2-7	CASSQDRQLYEQYF	TGTGCCAGCAGCCAAGATAGGCAGCTCTACGAGCAGTACTTC
TRBV7-9	-	many	TRBJ1-1	CASRGIRANTEAFF	TGTGCCAGCAGAGGGATTAGGGCGAACACTGAAGCTTTCTTT
TRBV25-1	-	many	TRBJ2-5	CASGLWLETQYF	TGTGCCAGCGGCCTCTGGCTAGAGACCCAGTACTTC
TRBV7-2	-	-	TRBJ1-1	CASSTVTDTPEAFF	TGTGCCAGCAGCACCGTGACAGATACCCCTGAAGCTTTCTTT
TRBV10-1	TRBD2	-	TRBJ2-2	CASSPTSGSTFNTGELFF	TGCGCCAGCAGTCCAACTAGCGGTTCCACTTTCAACACCGGGGAGCTGTTTTTT
TRBV2	TRBD2	few	TRBJ2-1	CASSPWGTSGSDEQFF	TGTGCCAGCAGCCCTTGGGGGACTAGCGGGAGTGATGAGCAGTTCTTC
TRBV18	-	-	TRBJ2-7	CASSPGSTSSYEQYF	TGTGCCAGCTCACCGGGGTCGACGAGCTCCTACGAGCAGTACTTC
TRBV9	-	few	TRBJ2-7	CASSKRQISYEQYF	TGTGCCAGCAGCAAACGACAGATCTCCTACGAGCAGTACTTC
TRBV7-2	-	-	TRBJ1-6	CASSLRQGPAQGSPLHF	TGTGCCAGCAGCTTACGGCAGGGCCCGGCACAGGGTTCACCCCTCCACTTT
TRBV5-1	-	-	TRBJ1-1	CASSFSWEGGVTEAFF	TGCGCCAGCAGCTTCAGCTGGGAGGGGGGAGTCACTGAAGCTTTCTTT
TRBV11-3	TRBD2	few	TRBJ2-7	CASSSPLVAGDRHSSYEQYF	TGTGCCAGCAGCTCACCTTTGGTAGCGGGAGACCGGCATAGCTCCTACGAGCAGTACTTC
TRBV30	-	once	TRBJ2-2	CAWIEGRNTGELFF	TGTGCCTGGATAGAGGGGAGGAACACCGGGGAGCTGTTTTTT
TRBV25-1	-	many	TRBJ2-7	CASSDPGRLNYEQYF	TGTGCCAGCAGTGACCCGGGACGATTAAACTACGAGCAGTACTTC
TRBV10-3	TRBD2	-	TRBJ2-2	CAIRTSGRGKTGELFF	TGTGCCATCAGGACTAGCGGGAGGGGAAAGACCGGGGAGCTGTTTTTT
TRBV18	-	few	TRBJ2-7	CASSPTENEQYF	TGTGCCAGCTCACCGACAGAGAACGAGCAGTACTTC
TRBV4-1	-	-	TRBJ2-3	CASSQDPFTGGHLSNPHTDTQYF	TGCGCCAGCAGCCAAGATCCATTCACCGGGGGCCATTTATCCAACCCACACACAGATACGCAGTATTTT
TRBV20-1	-	few	TRBJ2-1	CSAREGFSYNEQFF	TGCAGTGCTAGAGAAGGGTTTTCCTACAATGAGCAGTTCTTC
TRBV6-5	-	few	TRBJ2-2	CASSYSIVGSRNTGELFF	TGTGCCAGCAGTTACTCGATAGTAGGTAGTCGGAACACCGGGGAGCTGTTTTTT
TRBV24-1	-	-	TRBJ2-7	CATSNGEEQYF	TGTGCCACCAGTAATGGTGAGGAGCAGTACTTC
TRBV2	-	many	TRBJ2-7	CASTPEAGVRRGEQYF	TGTGCCAGCACCCCCGAGGCAGGCGTTAGAAGAGGCGAGCAGTACTTC
TRBV25-1	-	many	TRBJ2-7	CASSLDKPYEQYF	TGTGCCAGCAGTTTGGACAAACCCTACGAGCAGTACTTC
TRBV11-2	TRBD1	-	TRBJ2-7	CASRNWTGIYEQYF	TGTGCCAGCCGGAATTGGACAGGGATATACGAGCAGTACTTC
TRBV7-2	TRBD2	few	TRBJ2-3	CASSLRVAGGTDTQYF	TGTGCCAGCAGCTTACGAGTAGCGGGAGGCACAGATACGCAGTATTTT
TRBV12-3/TRBV12-4	TRBD2	many	TRBJ2-1	CASSSGLAGNEQFF	TGTGCCAGCAGCTCGGGACTAGCGGGAAATGAGCAGTTCTTC
TRBV20-1	-	-	TRBJ2-1	CSATGALAYNEQFF	TGCAGTGCTACTGGGGCCCTCGCCTACAATGAGCAGTTCTTC